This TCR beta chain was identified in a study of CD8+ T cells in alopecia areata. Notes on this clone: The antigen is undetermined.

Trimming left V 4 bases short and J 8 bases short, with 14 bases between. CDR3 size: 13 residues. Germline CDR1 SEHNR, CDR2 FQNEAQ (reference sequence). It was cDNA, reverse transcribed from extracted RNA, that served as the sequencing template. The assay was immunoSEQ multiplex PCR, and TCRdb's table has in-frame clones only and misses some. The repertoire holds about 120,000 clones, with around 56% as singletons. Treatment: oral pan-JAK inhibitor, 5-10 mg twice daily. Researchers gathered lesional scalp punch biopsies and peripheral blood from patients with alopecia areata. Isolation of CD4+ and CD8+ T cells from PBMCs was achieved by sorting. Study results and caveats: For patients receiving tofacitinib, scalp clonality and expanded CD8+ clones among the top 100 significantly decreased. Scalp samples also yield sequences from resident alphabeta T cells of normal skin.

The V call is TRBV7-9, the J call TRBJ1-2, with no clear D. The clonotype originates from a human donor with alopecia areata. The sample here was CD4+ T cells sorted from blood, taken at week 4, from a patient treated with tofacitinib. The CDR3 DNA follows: TGTGCCAGCAGCTCAGGACCGGGATGGGGCTACACCTTC. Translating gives CASSSGPGWGYTF.